This entry is about one TCR beta chain. Its antigen remains unidentified. Participating donors were healthy, HIV-negative adults free of recent acute infections or vaccinations. The CDR3 totals 21 residues. V lost 4 bases and J lost 1; bases outside the gene matches: 21. CDR1 is SGDLS and CDR2 is YYNGEE in the germline V gene. The record originates from a study of shared clonotypes between healthy human individuals. Study details: Samples came from two female and a few male donors aged 18 to 49. CD8 memory received one plate per donor, CD8 naive two, CD4 memory three and CD4 naive three.

Profiling relied on immunoSEQ multiplex PCR, and the TCRdb table lists in-frame clones only, not all of them. The sample has about 640,000 clones, less than 80% seen once. Overall study findings and caveats: Donor clonotype sharing was expected to depend on sequencing depth.

The TCR originated in a woman in her 30s in good health. V and J are TRBV9 and TRBJ2-5; 11 bases match TRBD2. The sequenced sample was memory CD4+ T cells sorted from blood. The subset was: CD45RA-negative fraction. The DNA of the CDR3 is TGTGCCAGCAGCTCGTGGGGGGTTCCGAGTAGCGGGAGGGCCCTCCAAGAGACCCAGTACTTC. Translated, it gives CASSSWGVPSSGRALQETQYF.